This T cell receptor (beta chain) was sequenced during a study of vaccination and CD4 T cells after COVID-19. For the study at large: Stimulation used overlapping spike peptides from SARS-CoV-2, HCoV-NL63, HCoV-OC43 and HCoV-229E. Some control cultures received a CEFX pool, which served as the positive control. Others received an HIV-1 Nef pool or no peptide.

V lost 1 base and J 6 bases, leaving 6 bases between the germline ends. CDR1 is DFQATT, CDR2 SNEGSKA, per germline (reference sequence). The CDR3 sequence is 12 residues long. Cultured CD4+ T cells had their DNA profiled by the Oncomine TCR Beta short-read assay. TCRdb passed the PCR reads through MiXCR, listing each CDR3 protein once. The top ten clones hold 25% to 30% of a sample with about 7,100 distinct CDR3 sequences, around three fifths of them seen once. Treatment defined: approximately 11-day PBMC culture with coronavirus spike peptide pools or control peptides (ViraFEST assay). Worth noting for this clonotype: Its antigen is undetermined.

The rearrangement uses TRBV20-1 and TRBJ2-2; possible D gene TRBD2, 6 bases. Specimen: CD4+ T cells from blood, cultured in vitro. The TCR sequence derives from a human donor who had recovered from COVID-19. CDR3 nucleotide sequence: TGCAGTGCTAGAGCGGGGGCCGGGGAGCTGTTTTTT. Its protein product is CSARAGAGELFF.